The 14 T cell receptor beta chains presented below share a single source sample, sequenced in a study of blood T cell repertoires in COVID-19. Clones were read by immunoSEQ multiplex PCR, and TCRdb kept only the in-frame ones, dropping some. The sample consists of 110,000 or so clones, about three quarters of them appearing once. The sample consisted of peripheral blood. The receptors come from a man aged 70 or older with acute or convalescent COVID-19.

This chain joins TRBV5-4 and TRBJ2-3, with a possible D match to TRBD1 (5 bases). Germline assignment: CDR1 SGHNT and CDR2 YYREEE (reference sequence). V dropped 2 bases and J dropped 3 bases, with 13 bases sitting between them. This CDR3 is 15 amino acids long. CDR3 in amino acids: CASSFRQGRTDTQYF. The DNA of the CDR3 is TGTGCCAGCAGCTTTCGGCAGGGTAGGACAGATACGCAGTATTTT.

CDR3 sequence: CASSLGQGAANEKLFF. CDR3 coding DNA: TGTGCCAGCAGCTTGGGACAGGGGGCGGCTAATGAAAAACTGTTTTTT. This chain joins TRBV5-5 and TRBJ1-4; 10 bases are a match to TRBD1. Trimming cost V 0 bases and J 3 bases; bases outside gene matches: 2. The germline V gene encodes CDR1 SGHKS and CDR2 YYEKEE (reference sequence). This CDR3 has 16 amino acids.

This sequence joins TRBV28 and TRBJ2-7, with 7 bases lining up with TRBD1. The germline CDR1 and CDR2 sequences are MDHEN and SYDVKM. Trimming removed 4 bases from V and 2 bases from J; junction bases left unmatched: 5. The CDR3 is 14 residues long. The CDR3 sequence is CASSSGQAAYEQYF. Here the CDR3 DNA reads TGTGCCAGCAGTTCAGGACAGGCGGCCTACGAGCAGTACTTC.

CDR3 sequence reads: CASSFDRGRSYEQYF. The CDR3 bases are TGTGCCAGCTCATTCGACAGGGGACGGTCCTACGAGCAGTACTTC. The chain uses TRBV18 and TRBJ2-7, with 8 bases matching TRBD1. This CDR3 spans 15 amino acids. The V gene end was trimmed by 5 bases and the J gene end by 1 base; junction bases not matched to a gene: 7. Germline V gene data show CDR1 as KGHSH and CDR2 as LQKENI.

The chain carries TRBV7-8 and TRBJ1-6; D uncertain. The CDR3 spans 17 residues. Trimming took off 1 base at V and 6 bases at J, with 16 bases between the two ends. Germline CDR1 is SGHVS and CDR2 is FQNEAQ. The DNA for the CDR3 is TGTGCCAGCAGCTTAGTGGGAGGGATGGGGTTTAATTCACCCCTCCACTTT. This encodes CASSLVGGMGFNSPLHF.

This clone appeared a few times. V usage is TRBV18 and J usage is TRBJ1-6; TRBD1 is a possible D gene (6 bases). Germline CDR1 is KGHSH and CDR2 is LQKENI. This CDR3 is built from 15 residues. The V end was cut by 1 base, the J end by 5 bases, with 9 bases between. CDR3 in amino acids: CASSPQAGDNSPLHF. The DNA of the CDR3 is TGTGCCAGCTCACCACAGGCAGGGGATAATTCACCCCTCCACTTT.

This clone was detected a few times. The gene calls are TRBV27 and TRBJ1-6; TRBD1 agrees at 8 bases. The CDR3 covers 15 residues. Unmatched junction bases numbered 8, after V lost 4 bases and J lost 9 bases. Germline CDR1 reads MNHEY; CDR2 reads SMNVEV (reference sequence). This CDR3 is CASSWTDRVSSPLHF. The CDR3, as DNA: TGTGCCAGCAGTTGGACGGACAGGGTTTCTTCACCCCTCCACTTT.

The chain has TRBV18 and TRBJ1-1; D might be TRBD1 (6 bases). Trimming shortened V by 0 bases and J by 1 base, and 12 bases separated the two germline ends. Germline CDR1 reads KGHSH; CDR2 reads LQKENI. The CDR3 consists of 16 residues. CDR3 nucleotide sequence: TGTGCCAGCTCACCACCGTCGAGACAGGAGAACACTGAAGCTTTCTTT. This gives the protein CASSPPSRQENTEAFF.

V usage is TRBV7-9 and J usage is TRBJ1-4, with D unclear. The V end was cut by 5 bases, the J end by 8 bases, with 15 bases between. This CDR3 has 14 residues. Germline values: CDR1 SEHNR, CDR2 FQNEAQ (reference sequence). CDR3 region: CASSPQTTAEKLFF. The CDR3 bases are TGTGCCAGCAGCCCCCAGACTACGGCGGAAAAACTGTTTTTT.

This clone came up once. Other DNA sequences in the same sample also yield this CDR3. V gene TRBV28 combines with J gene TRBJ1-1; D is ambiguous. The CDR3 consists of 12 residues. Germline V gives CDR1 MDHEN, CDR2 SYDVKM. Trimming cost V 4 bases and J 0 bases, with 3 bases left between them. CDR3 residues: CASSSMNTEAFF. The DNA for the CDR3 is TGTGCCAGCAGTTCCATGAACACTGAAGCTTTCTTT.

The V gene is TRBV2, the J gene TRBJ1-5; 8 bases agree with TRBD1. With 0 bases clipped from V and 7 bases from J, the junction kept 8 bases outside the gene matches. The CDR3 has 16 residues. Germline CDR1 and CDR2: SNHLY and FYNNEI. CDR3 DNA sequence: TGTGCCAGCAGTGAAGCGGGGCTCAGGGGGCTCCAGCCCCAGCATTTT. Translation: CASSEAGLRGLQPQHF. Full variable domain (missing parts from reference TRBV2 and TRBJ1-5): EPEVTQTPSHQVTQMGQEVILRCVPISNHLYFYWYRQILGQKVEFLVSFYNNEISEKSEIFDDQFSVERPDGSNFTLKIRSTKLEDSAMYFCASSEAGLRGLQPQHFGDGTRLSIL.

The chain has TRBV5-1 and TRBJ2-3; 8 bases are shared with TRBD2. CDR3 length: 16 amino acids. V dropped 1 base and J dropped 2; count of bases not matched to a gene: 6. The germline V gene encodes CDR1 SGHRS and CDR2 YFSETQ. CDR3 DNA: TGCGCCAGCAGCTTGTTCGGGAGGGCCGACACAGATACGCAGTATTTT. Translation: CASSLFGRADTDTQYF.

J is TRBJ2-6 and V is TRBV9, with 12 bases fitting TRBD2. The V and J ends lost 3 bases and 4 bases, in that order; junction bases with no gene match: 8. In germline, CDR1 is SGDLS, CDR2 YYNGEE. This CDR3 spans 18 amino acids. The CDR3 is CASSARLAGESGANVLTF. The CDR3 coding sequence is TGTGCCAGCAGCGCCCGACTAGCGGGAGAGTCAGGGGCCAACGTCCTGACTTTC.

This clone turned up a few times. The chain carries TRBV9 and TRBJ2-7; weak D call: TRBD2 (6 bases). V was pared by 4 bases and J by 2 bases, with 22 bases between. CDR3 size: 17 residues. Germline assignment: CDR1 SGDLS and CDR2 YYNGEE. The CDR3 DNA reads as TGTGCCAGCAGCCGAGACTCCGCGCTAGCGCATACCTACGAGCAGTACTTC. Protein sequence: CASSRDSALAHTYEQYF. The full variable domain, with the rest looked up from reference TRBV9 and TRBJ2-7, is DSGVTQTPKHLITATGQRVTLRCSPRSGDLSVYWYQQSLDQGLQFLIQYYNGEERAKGNILERFSAQQFPDLHSELNLSSLELGDSALYFCASSRDSALAHTYEQYFGPGTRLTVT.